The sequence of this T cell receptor (beta chain) was determined in a study of cytomegalovirus exposure and HLA in healthy donors. Study at large: Researchers previously reported finding 90 million to 130 million unique TCR beta sequences from 150 million to 200 million T cells. Findings and limits, study-wide: The study put some 150 TCR beta chains on its list as cytomegalovirus-associated. Researchers reported in a later analysis that a missense DCLRE1C variant was tied to TCR beta V- and J-gene trimming.

The CDR3 runs to 13 residues. Looked up from germline, CDR1 is ENHRY and CDR2 is SYGVKD. The junction had 3 bases not matched to a gene; V was cut back by 3 bases and J by 4 bases. As regards this clone: Its antigen is not identified.

Use of 60 Vbeta and 13 Jbeta primers characterized the PCR. Here immunoSEQ multiplex PCR was the method, and the copy in TCRdb shows in-frame clones only, minus some. Of under 250,000 clones listed, approximately 84% are singletons. Specimen: PBMCs. The clonotype was recovered from a girl aged 2-10 years in good health and CMV-seronegative. This chain connects TRBV10-3 to TRBJ2-7; TRBD2 aligns across 7 bases. CDR3 in amino acids: CAISDAAGYEQYF. The CDR3 bases are TGTGCCATCAGTGACGCAGCGGGATACGAGCAGTACTTC.